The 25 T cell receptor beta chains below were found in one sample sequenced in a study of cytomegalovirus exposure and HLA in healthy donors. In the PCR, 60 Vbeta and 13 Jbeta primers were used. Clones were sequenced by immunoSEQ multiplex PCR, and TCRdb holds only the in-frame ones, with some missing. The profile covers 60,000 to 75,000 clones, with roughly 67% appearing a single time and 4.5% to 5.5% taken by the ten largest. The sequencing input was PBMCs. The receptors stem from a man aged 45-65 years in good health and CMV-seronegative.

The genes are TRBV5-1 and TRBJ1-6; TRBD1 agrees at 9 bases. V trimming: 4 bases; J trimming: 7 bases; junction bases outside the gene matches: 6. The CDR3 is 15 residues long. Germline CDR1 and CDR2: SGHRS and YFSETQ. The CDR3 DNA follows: TGCGCCAGCAGCACAGGACAGGGGAAGAATTCACCCCTCCACTTT. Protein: CASSTGQGKNSPLHF.

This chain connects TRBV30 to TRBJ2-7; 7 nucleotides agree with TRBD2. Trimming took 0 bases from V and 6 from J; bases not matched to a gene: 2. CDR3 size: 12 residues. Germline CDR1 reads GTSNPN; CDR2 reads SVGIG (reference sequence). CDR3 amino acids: CAWSVGGFEQYF. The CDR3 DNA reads TGTGCCTGGAGTGTGGGGGGGTTCGAGCAGTACTTC.

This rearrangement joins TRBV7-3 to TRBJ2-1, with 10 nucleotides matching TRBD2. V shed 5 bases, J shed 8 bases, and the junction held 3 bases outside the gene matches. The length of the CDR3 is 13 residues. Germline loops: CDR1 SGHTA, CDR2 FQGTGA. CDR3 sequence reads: CASSQLAGHEQFF. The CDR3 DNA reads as TGTGCCAGCAGCCAACTAGCGGGGCATGAGCAGTTCTTC.

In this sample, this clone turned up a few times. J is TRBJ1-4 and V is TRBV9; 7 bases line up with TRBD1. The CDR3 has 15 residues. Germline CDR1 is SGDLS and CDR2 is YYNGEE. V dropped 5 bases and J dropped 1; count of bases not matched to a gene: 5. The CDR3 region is CASSGTAGTNEKLFF. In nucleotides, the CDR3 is TGTGCCAGCAGTGGGACAGCCGGAACTAATGAAAAACTGTTTTTT. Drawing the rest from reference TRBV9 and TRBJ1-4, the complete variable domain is DSGVTQTPKHLITATGQRVTLRCSPRSGDLSVYWYQQSLDQGLQFLIQYYNGEERAKGNILERFSAQQFPDLHSELNLSSLELGDSALYFCASSGTAGTNEKLFFGSGTQLSVL.

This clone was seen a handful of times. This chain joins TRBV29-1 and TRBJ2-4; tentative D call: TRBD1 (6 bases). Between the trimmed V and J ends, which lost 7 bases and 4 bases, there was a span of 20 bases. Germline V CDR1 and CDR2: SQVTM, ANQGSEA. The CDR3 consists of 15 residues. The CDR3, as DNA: TGCAGCGCCGTCCCAGGGTCAGGGGCAAAAAACATTCAGTACTTC. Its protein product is CSAVPGSGAKNIQYF.

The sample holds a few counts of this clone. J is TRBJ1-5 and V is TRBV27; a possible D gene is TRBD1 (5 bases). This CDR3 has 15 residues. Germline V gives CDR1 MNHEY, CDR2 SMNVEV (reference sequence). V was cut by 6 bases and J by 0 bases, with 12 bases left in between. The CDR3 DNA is TGTGCCAGCAGGGGGGGAGGTTTTAGCAATCAGCCCCAGCATTTT. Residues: CASRGGGFSNQPQHF.

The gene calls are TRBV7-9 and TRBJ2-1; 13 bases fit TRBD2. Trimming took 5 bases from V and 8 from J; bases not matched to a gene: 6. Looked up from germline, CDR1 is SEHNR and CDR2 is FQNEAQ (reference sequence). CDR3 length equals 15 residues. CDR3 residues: CASSPGGLAGYEQFF. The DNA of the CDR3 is TGTGCCAGCAGCCCGGGGGGACTAGCGGGGTATGAGCAGTTCTTC.

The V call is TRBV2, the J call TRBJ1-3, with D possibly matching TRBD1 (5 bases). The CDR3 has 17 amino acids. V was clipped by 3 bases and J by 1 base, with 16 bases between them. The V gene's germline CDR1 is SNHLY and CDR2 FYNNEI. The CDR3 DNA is TGTGCCAGCAGTGAGGGGACCGGGACTATATCTGGAAACACCATATATTTT. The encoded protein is CASSEGTGTISGNTIYF. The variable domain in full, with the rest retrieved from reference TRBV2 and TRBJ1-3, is EPEVTQTPSHQVTQMGQEVILRCVPISNHLYFYWYRQILGQKVEFLVSFYNNEISEKSEIFDDQFSVERPDGSNFTLKIRSTKLEDSAMYFCASSEGTGTISGNTIYFGEGSWLTVV.

The CDR3 is CASSLAGAHEQFF. For the CDR3, the DNA is TGTGCCAGCAGTCTAGCGGGGGCTCATGAGCAGTTCTTC. This chain joins TRBV6-1 and TRBJ2-1, with 10 bases aligning to TRBD2. The germline V gene has CDR1 MNHNS and CDR2 SASEGT. The CDR3 length is 13 residues. The V gene end was trimmed by 5 bases and the J gene end by 8 bases; junction bases not matched to a gene: 3.

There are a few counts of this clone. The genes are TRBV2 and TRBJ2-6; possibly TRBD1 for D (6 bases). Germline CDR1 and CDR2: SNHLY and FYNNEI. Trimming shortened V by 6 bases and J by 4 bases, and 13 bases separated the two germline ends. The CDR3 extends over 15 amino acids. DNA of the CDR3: TGTGCCAGCAGAACAGGGTTGATAGGGGCCAACGTCCTGACTTTC. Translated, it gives CASRTGLIGANVLTF.

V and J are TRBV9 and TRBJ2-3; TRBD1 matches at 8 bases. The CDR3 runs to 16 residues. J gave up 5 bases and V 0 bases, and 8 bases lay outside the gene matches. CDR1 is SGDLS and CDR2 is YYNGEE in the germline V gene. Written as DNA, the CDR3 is TGTGCCAGCAGCGTAGAAGGACAGGGAGGAAAAGATACGCAGTATTTT. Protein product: CASSVEGQGGKDTQYF.

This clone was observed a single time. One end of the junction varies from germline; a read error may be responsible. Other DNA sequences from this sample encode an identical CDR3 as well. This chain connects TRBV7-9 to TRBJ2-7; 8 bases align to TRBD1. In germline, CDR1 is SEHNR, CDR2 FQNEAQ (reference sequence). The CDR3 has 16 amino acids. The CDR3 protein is CASSSRTGRHWDEQYF. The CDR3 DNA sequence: TGCGCCAGCAGCTCTCGGACAGGGAGGCATTGGGACGAGCAGTACTTC.

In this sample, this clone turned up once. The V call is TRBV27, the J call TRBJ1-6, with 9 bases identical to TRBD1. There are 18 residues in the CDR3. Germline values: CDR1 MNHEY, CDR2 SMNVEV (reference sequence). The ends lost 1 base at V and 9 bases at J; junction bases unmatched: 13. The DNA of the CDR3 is TGTGCCAGCAGTTTATGGATCACAGGGGGCGAGATGGGTTCACCCCTCCACTTT. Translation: CASSLWITGGEMGSPLHF.

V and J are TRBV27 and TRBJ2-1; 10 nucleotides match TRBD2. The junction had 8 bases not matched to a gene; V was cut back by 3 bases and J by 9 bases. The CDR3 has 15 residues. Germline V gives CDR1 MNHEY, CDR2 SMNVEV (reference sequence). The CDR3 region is CASSLVAGGRPEQFF. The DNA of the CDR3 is TGTGCCAGCAGTTTGGTAGCGGGGGGCCGCCCTGAGCAGTTCTTC.

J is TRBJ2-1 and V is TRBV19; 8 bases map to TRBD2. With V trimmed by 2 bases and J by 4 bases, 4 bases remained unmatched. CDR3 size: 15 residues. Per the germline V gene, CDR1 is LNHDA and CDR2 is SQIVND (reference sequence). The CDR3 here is CASSIREGRYNEQFF. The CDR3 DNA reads TGTGCCAGTAGTATACGGGAGGGGAGATACAATGAGCAGTTCTTC.

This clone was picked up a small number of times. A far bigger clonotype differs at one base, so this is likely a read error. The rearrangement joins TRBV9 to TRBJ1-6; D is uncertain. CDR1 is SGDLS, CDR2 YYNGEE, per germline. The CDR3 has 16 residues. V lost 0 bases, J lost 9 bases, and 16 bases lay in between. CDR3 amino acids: CASSVALMPGTSPLHF. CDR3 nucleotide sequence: TGTGCCAGCAGCGTAGCCCTGATGCCAGGCACTTCACCCCTCCACTTT.

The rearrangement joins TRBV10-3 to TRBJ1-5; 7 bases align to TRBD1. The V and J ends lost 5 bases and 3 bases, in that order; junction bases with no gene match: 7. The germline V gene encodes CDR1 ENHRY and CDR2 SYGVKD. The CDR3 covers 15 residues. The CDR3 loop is CAISPGDSLNQPQHF. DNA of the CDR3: TGTGCCATCAGTCCGGGGGACAGCCTCAATCAGCCCCAGCATTTT.

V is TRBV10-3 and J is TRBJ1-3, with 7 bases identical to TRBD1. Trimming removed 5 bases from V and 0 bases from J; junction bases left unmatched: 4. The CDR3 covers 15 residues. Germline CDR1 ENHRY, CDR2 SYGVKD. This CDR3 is CAISLGQASGNTIYF. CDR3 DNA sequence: TGTGCCATCAGTCTCGGACAGGCCTCTGGAAACACCATATATTTT.

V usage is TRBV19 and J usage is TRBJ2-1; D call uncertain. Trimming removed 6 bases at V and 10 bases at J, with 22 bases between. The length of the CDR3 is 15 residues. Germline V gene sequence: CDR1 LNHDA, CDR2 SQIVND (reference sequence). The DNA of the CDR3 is TGTGCCAGTAGGGCAGGTCGGCAGGCCACGTCGGAGCAGTTCTTC. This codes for CASRAGRQATSEQFF.

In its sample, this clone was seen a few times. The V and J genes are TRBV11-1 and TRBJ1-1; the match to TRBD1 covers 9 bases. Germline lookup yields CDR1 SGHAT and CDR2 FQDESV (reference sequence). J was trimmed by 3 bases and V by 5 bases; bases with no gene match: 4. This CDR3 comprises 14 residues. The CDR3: CASSPRDRDTEAFF. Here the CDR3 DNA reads TGTGCCAGCAGCCCCAGGGACAGGGACACTGAAGCTTTCTTT.

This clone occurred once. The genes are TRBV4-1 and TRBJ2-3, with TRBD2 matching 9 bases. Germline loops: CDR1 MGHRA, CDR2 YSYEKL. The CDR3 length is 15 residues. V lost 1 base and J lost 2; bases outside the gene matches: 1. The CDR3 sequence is CASSQVAGVTDTQYF. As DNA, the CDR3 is TGCGCCAGCAGCCAAGTAGCGGGGGTCACAGATACGCAGTATTTT.

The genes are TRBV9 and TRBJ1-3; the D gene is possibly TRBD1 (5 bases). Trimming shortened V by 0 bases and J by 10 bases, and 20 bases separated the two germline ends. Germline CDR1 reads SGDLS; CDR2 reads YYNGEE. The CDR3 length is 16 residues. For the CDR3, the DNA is TGTGCCAGCAGCGTAGAGATCCCCCGGGACTCAGAAACCATATATTTT. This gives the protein CASSVEIPRDSETIYF.

CDR3: CASSSRLAGGYNEQFF. The CDR3 DNA sequence: TGTGCCAGCAGCTCCCGACTAGCGGGGGGGTACAATGAGCAGTTCTTC. The chain links TRBV27 to TRBJ2-1; TRBD2 matches at 14 bases. Germline V gives CDR1 MNHEY, CDR2 SMNVEV (reference sequence). Losses at the gene ends were 6 bases for V and 4 bases for J; bases not matched to a gene: 5. The CDR3 covers 16 residues.

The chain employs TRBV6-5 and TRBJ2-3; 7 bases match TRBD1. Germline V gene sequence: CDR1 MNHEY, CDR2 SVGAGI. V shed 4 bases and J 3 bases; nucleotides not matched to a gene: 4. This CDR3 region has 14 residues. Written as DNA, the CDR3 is TGTGCCAGCAGTTCCCAGACAGGGACAGATACGCAGTATTTT. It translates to CASSSQTGTDTQYF.

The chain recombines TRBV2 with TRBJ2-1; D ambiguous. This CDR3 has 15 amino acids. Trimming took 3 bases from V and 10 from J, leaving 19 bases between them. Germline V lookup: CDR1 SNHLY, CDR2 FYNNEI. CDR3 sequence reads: CASSDFRALPQEQFF. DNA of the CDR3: TGTGCCAGCAGTGATTTTCGTGCCCTACCTCAAGAGCAGTTCTTC. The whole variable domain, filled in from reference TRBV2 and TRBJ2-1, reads EPEVTQTPSHQVTQMGQEVILRCVPISNHLYFYWYRQILGQKVEFLVSFYNNEISEKSEIFDDQFSVERPDGSNFTLKIRSTKLEDSAMYFCASSDFRALPQEQFFGPGTRLTVL.